This T cell receptor beta chain was sequenced in a study of immune characterization of retroperitoneal liposarcoma. CDR1 and CDR2 (germline): MNHNS, SASEGT. CDR3 length: 14 residues. The V end lost 4 bases, the J end lost 8 bases, and 12 bases lay between the germline ends. TCRdb used MiXCR to reprocess the PCR reads, holding one entry per CDR3 protein. The profile shows around 19,000 distinct CDR3 sequences, around 40% of them singletons. J is TRBJ1-6 and V is TRBV6-1; D remains ambiguous. The TCR comes from a male donor with retroperitoneal liposarcoma. Material: blood. DNA of the CDR3: TGTGCCAGCAGTGCGTGGGGATGGGATTCACCCCTCCACTTT. This sequence encodes CASSAWGWDSPLHF.